This T cell receptor beta chain comes out of a study of post-analysis software for immune sequencing data. Study-level points and caveats: Four to six TRBV segments were more frequent in patients than controls; TRBV5-6, TRBV5-1 and TRBV20-1 belonged to this group.

TCR beta cDNA libraries had unique molecular identifiers. One entry per CDR3 protein results from TCRdb running MiXCR on the PCR reads. The repertoire holds roughly 870,000 distinct CDR3 sequences, with 53% as singletons. This CDR3 has 13 amino acids. CDR1 and CDR2 (germline): LNHNV, YYDKDF (reference sequence). Trimming shortened V by 2 bases and J by 7 bases, and 9 bases separated the two germline ends. To note about this clonotype: No antigen is known for it.

The V gene is TRBV15, the J gene TRBJ2-1; D ambiguous. Material for sequencing was blood. This sequence was found in a girl under 18 with multiple sclerosis. CDR3 residues: CATSRNRDNEQFF. CDR3 DNA: TGTGCCACCAGCAGAAATAGGGATAATGAGCAGTTCTTC.